This is a list of T cell receptor beta chains from one sample in a study of T cells of healthy individuals. TCRdb fed the 5' RACE reads into MiXCR, producing one record per CDR3 protein. The table includes around 63,000 distinct CDR3 sequences, roughly 16% detected once. The origin of the receptors is a human donor in good health. The conserved cysteine and the conserved F or W are not part of the CDR3 here.

v_gene: TRBV4-2; CDR3aa: ASSQEMRETQY
v_gene: TRBV4-1; CDR3aa: ASSQDGVLAFSQTYEQY
v_gene: TRBV19; CDR3aa: ASSTGHGGAYEQY
v_gene: TRBV6-2/TRBV6-3; CDR3aa: ASIPGLAGKNEQF
v_gene: TRBV3-1; CDR3aa: ASSQDLVDRGQETQY
v_gene: TRBV5-1; CDR3aa: ASSSSRGANTGELF
v_gene: TRBV5-5; CDR3aa: ASSLGQGTNEKLF
v_gene: TRBV5-4; CDR3aa: ASSGSVVTGGLGYT
v_gene: TRBV7-3; CDR3aa: ASSLTPSTGKTGELF
v_gene: TRBV3-1; CDR3aa: ASRSTGGSDNSPLH
v_gene: TRBV20-1; CDR3aa: SARDTSGRAVETQY
v_gene: TRBV28; CDR3aa: ASRPSVVRTGS
v_gene: TRBV11-2; CDR3aa: ASRLSGGTEAF
v_gene: TRBV29-1; CDR3aa: SVKDRGLETQY
v_gene: TRBV20-1; CDR3aa: SARDSTVINSPLH
v_gene: TRBV4-2; CDR3aa: ASSLGLPAEQY
v_gene: TRBV21-1; CDR3aa: ASSSPGGAQSYEQY
v_gene: TRBV7-3; CDR3aa: ASSGQGQDNEQF
v_gene: TRBV14; CDR3aa: ASSQDWTASYGYT
v_gene: TRBV4-1; CDR3aa: ASSHADVEAF
v_gene: TRBV20-1; CDR3aa: SAQPGAGEHYEQY
v_gene: TRBV10-3; CDR3aa: AISVPGRGTDTQY
v_gene: TRBV7-2; CDR3aa: ASSTSVRDTDTQY
v_gene: TRBV6-5; CDR3aa: ASSYSPGRVEAF
v_gene: TRBV27; CDR3aa: ASSFRTGNPLEGYT
v_gene: TRBV28; CDR3aa: ASSITTDTQY
v_gene: TRBV20-1; CDR3aa: SASSSLRSSQY
v_gene: TRBV28; CDR3aa: ASSLKIGGSQY
v_gene: TRBV12-3/TRBV12-4; CDR3aa: ASTQQGVYGYT
v_gene: TRBV19; CDR3aa: ASRETGVGSSYNEQF
v_gene: TRBV11-1; CDR3aa: ASSFSSGQMNTEAF
v_gene: TRBV10-3; CDR3aa: AIGLGSYNEQF
v_gene: TRBV29-1; CDR3aa: SVEDAGTGNTIY
v_gene: TRBV29-1; CDR3aa: SQRGASGNGTKNIQY
v_gene: TRBV18; CDR3aa: ASSPPFQGLAGGEQF
v_gene: TRBV4-2; CDR3aa: ASSKTLADMDRQF
v_gene: TRBV20-1; CDR3aa: SAETGTSGDVEQF
v_gene: TRBV6-2/TRBV6-3; CDR3aa: ASSYHDRVKPQH
v_gene: TRBV29-1; CDR3aa: SVVVRAPYEQY
v_gene: TRBV12-3/TRBV12-4; CDR3aa: ASNPTGGLADTQY
v_gene: TRBV10-3; CDR3aa: AISLSTGANTEAF
v_gene: TRBV12-3/TRBV12-4; CDR3aa: ASSSRLVGQF
v_gene: TRBV29-1; CDR3aa: SVAGTQGETQY
v_gene: TRBV7-9; CDR3aa: ASSATVEGPQF
v_gene: TRBV4-2; CDR3aa: ASSQGQGTEAF
v_gene: TRBV7-2; CDR3aa: ASSLRRDWNTEAF
v_gene: TRBV28; CDR3aa: ASTHLTGQRNYEQY
v_gene: TRBV5-1; CDR3aa: ASSLGDKKWYGYT
v_gene: TRBV20-1; CDR3aa: SASPGTLNTGELF
v_gene: TRBV7-9; CDR3aa: ASSLIQAGNNEQF
v_gene: TRBV20-1; CDR3aa: SASTGGAGYEQY
v_gene: TRBV3-1; CDR3aa: ASSQLVSGELF
v_gene: TRBV30; CDR3aa: AWSDSGAEQF